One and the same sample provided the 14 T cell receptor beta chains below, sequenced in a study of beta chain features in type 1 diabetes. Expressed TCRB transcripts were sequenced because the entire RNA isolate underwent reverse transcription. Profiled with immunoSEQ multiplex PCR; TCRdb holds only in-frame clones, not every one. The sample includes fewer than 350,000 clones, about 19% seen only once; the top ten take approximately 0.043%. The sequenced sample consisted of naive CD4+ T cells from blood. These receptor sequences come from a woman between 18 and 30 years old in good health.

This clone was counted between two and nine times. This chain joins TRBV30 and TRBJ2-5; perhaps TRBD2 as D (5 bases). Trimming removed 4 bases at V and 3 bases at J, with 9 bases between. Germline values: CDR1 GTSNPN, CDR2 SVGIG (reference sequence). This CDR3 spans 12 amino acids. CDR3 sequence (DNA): TGTGCCTGGATTGGGAGTGAAGAGACCCAGTACTTC. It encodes CAWIGSEETQYF.

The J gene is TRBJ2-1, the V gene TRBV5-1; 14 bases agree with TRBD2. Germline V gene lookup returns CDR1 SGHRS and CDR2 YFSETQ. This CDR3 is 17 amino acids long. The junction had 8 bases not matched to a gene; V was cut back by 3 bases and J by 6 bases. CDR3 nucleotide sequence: TGCGCCAGCAGCTACGGACTAGCGGGAGGCCGGGCCAATGAGCAGTTCTTC. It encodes CASSYGLAGGRANEQFF.

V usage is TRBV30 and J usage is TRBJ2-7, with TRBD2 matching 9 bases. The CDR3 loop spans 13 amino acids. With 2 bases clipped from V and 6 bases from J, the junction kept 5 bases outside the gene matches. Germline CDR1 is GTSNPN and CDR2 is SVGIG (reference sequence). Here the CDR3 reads CAWSIAGGLEQYF. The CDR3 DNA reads TGTGCCTGGAGTATTGCGGGGGGGCTCGAGCAGTACTTC.

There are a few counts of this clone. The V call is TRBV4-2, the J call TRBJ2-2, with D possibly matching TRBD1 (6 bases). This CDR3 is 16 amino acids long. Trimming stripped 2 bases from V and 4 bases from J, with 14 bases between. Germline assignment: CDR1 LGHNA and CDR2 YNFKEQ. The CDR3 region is CASSQPGHGATGELFF. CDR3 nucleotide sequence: TGTGCCAGCAGCCAACCGGGACACGGGGCCACCGGGGAGCTGTTTTTT.

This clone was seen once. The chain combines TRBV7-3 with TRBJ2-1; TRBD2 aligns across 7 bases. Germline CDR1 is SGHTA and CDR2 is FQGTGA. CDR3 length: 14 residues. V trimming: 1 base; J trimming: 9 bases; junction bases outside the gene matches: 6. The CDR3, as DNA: TGTGCCAGCAGCTTAATACAAGGGGAGGGTGAGCAGTTCTTC. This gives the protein CASSLIQGEGEQFF.

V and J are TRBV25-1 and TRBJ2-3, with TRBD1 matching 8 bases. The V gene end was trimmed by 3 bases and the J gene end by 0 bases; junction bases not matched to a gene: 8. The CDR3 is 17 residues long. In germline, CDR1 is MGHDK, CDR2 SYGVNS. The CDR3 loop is CASSDFLHRGSTDTQYF. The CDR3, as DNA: TGTGCCAGCAGTGATTTCCTTCACAGGGGGAGCACAGATACGCAGTATTTT.

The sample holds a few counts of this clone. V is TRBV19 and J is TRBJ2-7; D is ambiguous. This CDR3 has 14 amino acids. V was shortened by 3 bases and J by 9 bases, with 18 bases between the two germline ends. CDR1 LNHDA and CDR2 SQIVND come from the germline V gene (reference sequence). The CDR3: CASSMSSGSHGQYF. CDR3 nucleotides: TGTGCCAGTAGTATGAGCTCAGGATCCCATGGGCAGTACTTC.

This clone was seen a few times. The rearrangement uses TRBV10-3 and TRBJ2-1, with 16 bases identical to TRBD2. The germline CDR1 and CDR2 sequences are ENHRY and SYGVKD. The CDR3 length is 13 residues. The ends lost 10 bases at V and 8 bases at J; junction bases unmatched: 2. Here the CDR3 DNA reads TGTGCCACCGGGACTAGCGGGGGGGATGAGCAGTTCTTC. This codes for CATGTSGGDEQFF.

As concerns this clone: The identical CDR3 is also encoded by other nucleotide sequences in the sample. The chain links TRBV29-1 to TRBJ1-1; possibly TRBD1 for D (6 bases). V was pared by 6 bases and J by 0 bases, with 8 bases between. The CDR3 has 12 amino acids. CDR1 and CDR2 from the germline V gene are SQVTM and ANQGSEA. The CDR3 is CSVGQMNTEAFF. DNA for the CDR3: TGCAGCGTCGGACAGATGAACACTGAAGCTTTCTTT.

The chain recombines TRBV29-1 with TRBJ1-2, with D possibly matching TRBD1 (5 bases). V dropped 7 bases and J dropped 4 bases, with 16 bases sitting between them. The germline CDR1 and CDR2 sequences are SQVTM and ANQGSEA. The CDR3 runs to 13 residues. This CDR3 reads CSGQWGSGYGYTF. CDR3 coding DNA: TGCAGCGGACAGTGGGGATCGGGCTATGGCTACACCTTC.

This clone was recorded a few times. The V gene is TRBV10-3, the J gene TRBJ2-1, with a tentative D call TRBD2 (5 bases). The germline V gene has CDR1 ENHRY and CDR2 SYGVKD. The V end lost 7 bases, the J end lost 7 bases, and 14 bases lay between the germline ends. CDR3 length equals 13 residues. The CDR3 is CAINEGVGNEQFF. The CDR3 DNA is TGTGCCATCAACGAGGGAGTTGGGAATGAGCAGTTCTTC.

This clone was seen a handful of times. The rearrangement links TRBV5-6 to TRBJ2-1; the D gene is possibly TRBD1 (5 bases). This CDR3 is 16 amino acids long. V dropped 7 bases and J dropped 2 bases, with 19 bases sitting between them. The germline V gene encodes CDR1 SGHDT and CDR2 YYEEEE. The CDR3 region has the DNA TGTGCCAGCTTCTCTATACACAGGACGACCTACAATGAGCAGTTCTTC. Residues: CASFSIHRTTYNEQFF. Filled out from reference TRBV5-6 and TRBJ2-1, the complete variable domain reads DAGVTQSPTHLIKTRGQQVTLRCSPKSGHDTVSWYQQALGQGPQFIFQYYEEEERQRGNFPDRFSGHQFPNYSSELNVNALLLGDSALYLCASFSIHRTTYNEQFFGPGTRLTVL.

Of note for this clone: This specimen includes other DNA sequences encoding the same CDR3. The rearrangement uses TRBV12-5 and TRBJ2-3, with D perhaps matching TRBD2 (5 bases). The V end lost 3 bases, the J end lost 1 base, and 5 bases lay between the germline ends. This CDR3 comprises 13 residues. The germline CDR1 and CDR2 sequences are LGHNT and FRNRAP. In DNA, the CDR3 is TGTGCTAGTGGTTTTAGCGGCACAGATACGCAGTATTTT. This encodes CASGFSGTDTQYF. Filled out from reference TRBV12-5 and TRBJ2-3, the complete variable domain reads DARVTQTPRHKVTEMGQEVTMRCQPILGHNTVFWYRQTMMQGLELLAYFRNRAPLDDSGMPKDRFSAEMPDATLATLKIQPSEPRDSAVYFCASGFSGTDTQYFGPGTRLTVL.

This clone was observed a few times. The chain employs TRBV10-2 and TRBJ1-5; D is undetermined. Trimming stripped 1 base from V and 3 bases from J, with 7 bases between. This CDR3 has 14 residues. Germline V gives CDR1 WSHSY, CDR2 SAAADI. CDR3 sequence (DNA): TGCGCCAGCAGTGAGTTCTCCTCCAATCAGCCCCAGCATTTT. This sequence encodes CASSEFSSNQPQHF.